Listed here are 25 T cell receptor beta chains from one sample, sequenced in a study of blood T cell repertoires in COVID-19 (dated by TCRdb to about 2020). Libraries were built with the immunoSEQ multiplex PCR assay. In TCRdb, the immuneACCESS table is reduced to in-frame sequences with V and J assigned. These tables do not hold every clone; where another copy was compared, an unresolved V gene accounts for under half, and the others remain unexplained. In all, the sample holds roughly 350,000 clones, and approximately 92% of those were seen once. In total, the top ten clones hold approximately 18% of the sample. Sequencing input: PBMCs or T cells enriched from blood (not recorded which). These receptors all stem from a woman aged 30 to 39 who had recovered from COVID-19.

The V and J genes are TRBV19 and TRBJ1-1; D might be TRBD1 (6 bases). This CDR3 comprises 13 residues. Germline V lookup: CDR1 LNHDA, CDR2 SQIVND (reference sequence). V was cut by 8 bases and J by 5 bases, with 15 bases left in between. The CDR3 DNA reads TGTGCCAGTCAGGAACAGGGTTGGACTGAAGCTTTCTTT. It is translated as CASQEQGWTEAFF.

V gene TRBV11-2 combines with J gene TRBJ2-1; D gene uncertain. Trimming cost V 9 bases and J 1 base, with 10 bases left between them. The CDR3 has 13 amino acids. Germline loops: CDR1 SGHAT, CDR2 FQNNGV. The CDR3 is CASQHNSYNEQFF. The CDR3 region has the DNA TGTGCCAGTCAACACAATTCCTACAATGAGCAGTTCTTC.

The gene calls are TRBV19 and TRBJ1-3; 9 bases agree with TRBD1. The CDR3 covers 15 residues. The V gene's germline CDR1 is LNHDA and CDR2 SQIVND (reference sequence). Germline trimming cut 3 bases from V and 9 bases from J; bases unmatched to any gene: 9. The CDR3 is CASSMGRTGETTIYF. CDR3 DNA: TGTGCCAGTAGTATGGGCCGGACAGGGGAGACCACCATATATTTT.

The rearrangement joins TRBV11-3 to TRBJ2-1, with TRBD2 matching 8 bases. V lost 5 bases and J lost 6; bases outside the gene matches: 15. Germline loops: CDR1 SGHNT, CDR2 YENEEA. CDR3 size: 17 residues. The CDR3 nucleotides read TGTGCCAGCAGCGACAATAGCGGGAACTATCATTTCAATGAGCAGTTCTTC. As protein: CASSDNSGNYHFNEQFF.

This rearrangement joins TRBV11-2 to TRBJ2-1, with 11 nucleotides matching TRBD2. Germline V lookup: CDR1 SGHAT, CDR2 FQNNGV. J lost 4 bases, V lost 5 bases, and 10 bases had no gene match. CDR3 size: 17 residues. CDR3 in DNA: TGTGCCAGCAGCCGTACCCGCGGGACTAGCGGATACAATGAGCAGTTCTTC. As protein: CASSRTRGTSGYNEQFF.

The J gene is TRBJ2-1, the V gene TRBV12-3 or TRBV12-4; D is perhaps TRBD2 (5 bases). CDR3 length equals 12 residues. Trimming stripped 1 base from V and 9 bases from J, with 7 bases between. CDR3 loop: CASSLERSEQFF. The DNA of the CDR3 is TGTGCCAGCAGTTTAGAGCGGAGTGAGCAGTTCTTC.

The rearrangement uses TRBV4-1 and TRBJ1-5, with TRBD1 matching over 9 bases. J was trimmed by 3 bases and V by 2 bases; bases with no gene match: 8. The CDR3 has 17 amino acids. In germline, CDR1 is MGHRA, CDR2 YSYEKL. The CDR3: CASSQPRTGAINQPQHF. DNA of the CDR3: TGCGCCAGCAGCCAACCGCGGACAGGGGCAATCAATCAGCCCCAGCATTTT.

This sequence joins TRBV25-1 and TRBJ1-4, with 9 bases aligning to TRBD1. There are 13 residues in the CDR3. The junction had 4 bases not matched to a gene; V was cut back by 4 bases and J by 10 bases. Germline CDR1 and CDR2: MGHDK and SYGVNS. The CDR3 loop reads CASSGGQGRKLFF. CDR3 nucleotides: TGTGCCAGCAGTGGGGGACAGGGAAGAAAACTGTTTTTT.

The rearrangement links TRBV3-1 (or the pseudogene TRBV3-2) to TRBJ2-1, with 8 bases lining up with TRBD2. This CDR3 spans 15 amino acids. V lost 4 bases and J lost 5; bases outside the gene matches: 7. Germline V gene lookup returns CDR1 LGHDT and CDR2 YNNKEL (reference sequence). This chain's CDR3 is CASSPGLALNNEQFF. Written as DNA, the CDR3 is TGTGCCAGCAGCCCTGGACTAGCCCTAAACAATGAGCAGTTCTTC.

The CDR3 sequence: CASSQGTTTGELFF. CDR3 DNA sequence: TGTGCCAGCAGCCAAGGTACTACCACCGGGGAGCTGTTTTTT. The J gene is TRBJ2-2, the V gene TRBV3-1 (or the pseudogene TRBV3-2); D is undetermined. This CDR3 is built from 14 residues. Germline V CDR1 and CDR2: LGHDT, YNNKEL (reference sequence). Trimming took off 1 base at V and 4 bases at J, with 7 bases between the two ends.

The rearrangement links TRBV7-9 to TRBJ2-1; 8 bases align to TRBD2. In germline, CDR1 is SEHNR, CDR2 FQNEAQ (reference sequence). The CDR3 covers 14 residues. V lost 3 bases to trimming and J lost 5 bases; unmatched junction nucleotides: 3. The DNA for the CDR3 is TGTGCCAGCAGCTTCTCGGGAGGGGACAATGAGCAGTTCTTC. Translation gives CASSFSGGDNEQFF.

The CDR3 coding sequence is TGTGCCAGCAGTCGGGACAGACAAACTGAAGCTTTCTTT. Translated, it gives CASSRDRQTEAFF. The V gene is TRBV6-4, the J gene TRBJ1-1; 7 bases are shared with TRBD1. This CDR3 is built from 13 residues. The V gene end was trimmed by 5 bases and the J gene end by 5 bases; junction bases not matched to a gene: 5. Germline assignment: CDR1 MRHNA and CDR2 SNTAGT.

The J gene is TRBJ2-3, the V gene TRBV5-4, with TRBD2 identical over 7 bases. Germline lookup yields CDR1 SGHNT and CDR2 YYREEE (reference sequence). This CDR3 is built from 14 residues. The V gene end was trimmed by 9 bases and the J gene end by 5 bases; junction bases not matched to a gene: 12. The CDR3 DNA follows: TGTGCCACCTCTGAGCGGGACGGTGTAGATACGCAGTATTTT. This translates into CATSERDGVDTQYF. The whole variable domain, remainder taken from reference TRBV5-4 and TRBJ2-3, is ETGVTQSPTHLIKTRGQQVTLRCSSQSGHNTVSWYQQALGQGPQFIFQYYREEENGRGNFPPRFSGLQFPNYSSELNVNALELDDSALYLCATSERDGVDTQYFGPGTRLTVL.

The sample holds a few counts of this clone. The chain has TRBV6-5 and TRBJ1-1, with D perhaps matching TRBD1 (5 bases). The CDR3 consists of 11 residues. Between the trimmed V and J ends, which lost 7 bases and 6 bases, there was a span of 9 bases. Germline V gene sequence: CDR1 MNHEY, CDR2 SVGAGI. The CDR3 spells CASTATAEAFF. CDR3 sequence (DNA): TGTGCCAGCACTGCGACAGCTGAAGCTTTCTTT.

The chain recombines TRBV20-1 with TRBJ2-7; 8 bases match TRBD2. This CDR3 region has 13 residues. The V and J ends lost 3 bases and 4 bases, in that order; junction bases with no gene match: 5. Looked up from germline, CDR1 is DFQATT and CDR2 is SNEGSKA (reference sequence). The CDR3 loop reads CSASPGTRYEQYF. CDR3 sequence (DNA): TGCAGTGCTAGTCCCGGGACTAGGTACGAGCAGTACTTC.

This chain joins TRBV5-4 and TRBJ2-1, with a weak D call TRBD1 (6 bases). With 0 bases removed from V and 2 bases from J, the gap between germline ends came to 9 bases. Looked up from germline, CDR1 is SGHNT and CDR2 is YYREEE (reference sequence). The CDR3 loop spans 15 amino acids. CDR3 nucleotide sequence: TGTGCCAGCAGCTTGGGGGGGACACCCTACAATGAGCAGTTCTTC. This translates into CASSLGGTPYNEQFF.

The chain employs TRBV18 and TRBJ1-2; D gene unclear. V was shortened by 3 bases and J by 1 base, with 12 bases between the two germline ends. CDR3 length: 15 residues. CDR1 is KGHSH and CDR2 is LQKENI in the germline V gene. For the CDR3, the DNA is TGTGCCAGCTCACCTCCTTCAGGTCGTAACTATGGCTACACCTTC. The encoded protein is CASSPPSGRNYGYTF.

The gene calls are TRBV29-1 and TRBJ2-1, with TRBD1 identical over 9 bases. Germline V gene lookup returns CDR1 SQVTM and CDR2 ANQGSEA. The CDR3 runs to 15 residues. V was pared by 5 bases and J by 4 bases, with 9 bases of the junction left unmatched. CDR3: CSVPRQGVKYNEQFF. CDR3 DNA: TGCAGCGTTCCCCGACAGGGGGTCAAGTACAATGAGCAGTTCTTC.

This clone was found once. This chain links TRBV18 with TRBJ1-1; 11 bases match TRBD1. CDR1 and CDR2 (germline): KGHSH, LQKENI. Trimming took 3 bases from V and 0 from J; bases not matched to a gene: 3. The CDR3 length is 16 residues. CDR3 bases: TGTGCCAGCTCACCCGGACAGGGGGCGATGAACACTGAAGCTTTCTTT. Amino acid sequence: CASSPGQGAMNTEAFF.

The CDR3 here is CASSPDDTPTNEKLFF. In DNA form, the CDR3 reads TGTGCCAGCTCACCAGACGACACGCCAACTAATGAAAAACTGTTTTTT. The V call is TRBV18, the J call TRBJ1-4, with unresolved D. Between the trimmed V and J ends, which lost 2 bases and 0 bases, there was a span of 10 bases. CDR1 and CDR2 (germline): KGHSH, LQKENI. The CDR3 loop spans 16 amino acids.

This clone has just one count. This chain connects TRBV5-1 to TRBJ2-6, with a tentative D call TRBD1 (5 bases). Trimming cost V 4 bases and J 2 bases, with 10 bases left between them. The CDR3 sequence is 15 residues long. Germline CDR1 SGHRS, CDR2 YFSETQ. The CDR3 DNA follows: TGCGCCAGCAGCCTGACAGAGGCTGGGGCCAACGTCCTGACTTTC. Encoded protein: CASSLTEAGANVLTF.

The V and J genes are TRBV5-1 and TRBJ2-5, with 12 nucleotides matching TRBD1. V lost 4 bases and J lost 5; bases outside the gene matches: 6. CDR3 length equals 15 residues. CDR1 and CDR2 from the germline V gene are SGHRS and YFSETQ. In DNA, the CDR3 is TGCGCCAGCAGCACCGGGACAGGGGGCGCTGAGACCCAGTACTTC. As protein: CASSTGTGGAETQYF.

CDR3 region: CASSPTGVGETQYF. In DNA form, the CDR3 reads TGTGCCAGCAGCCCGACAGGGGTAGGAGAGACCCAGTACTTC. V usage is TRBV28 and J usage is TRBJ2-5, with 8 bases aligning to TRBD1. Looked up from germline, CDR1 is MDHEN and CDR2 is SYDVKM. The CDR3 spans 14 residues. The J segment lost 4 bases and the V segment lost 6 bases, leaving 7 bases of the junction unmatched.

This clone has just one count. The V call is TRBV7-8, the J call TRBJ2-1; 9 bases align to TRBD2. Per germline, CDR1 SGHVS and CDR2 FQNEAQ. The CDR3 contains 14 residues. Trimming removed 1 base from V and 8 bases from J; junction bases left unmatched: 3. The CDR3 sequence is CASSLGGGVDEQFF. The CDR3 bases are TGTGCCAGCAGCTTAGGCGGGGGGGTCGATGAGCAGTTCTTC.

The CDR3 loop reads CASSLYSVVNEQFF. In nucleotides, the CDR3 is TGTGCCAGCAGCTTGTATTCGGTTGTAAATGAGCAGTTCTTC. This rearrangement joins TRBV5-6 to TRBJ2-1, with D unclear. V dropped 1 base and J dropped 7 bases, with 12 bases sitting between them. The CDR3 spans 14 residues. Germline V CDR1 and CDR2: SGHDT, YYEEEE. The whole variable domain, remainder taken from reference TRBV5-6 and TRBJ2-1, is DAGVTQSPTHLIKTRGQQVTLRCSPKSGHDTVSWYQQALGQGPQFIFQYYEEEERQRGNFPDRFSGHQFPNYSSELNVNALLLGDSALYLCASSLYSVVNEQFFGPGTRLTVL.